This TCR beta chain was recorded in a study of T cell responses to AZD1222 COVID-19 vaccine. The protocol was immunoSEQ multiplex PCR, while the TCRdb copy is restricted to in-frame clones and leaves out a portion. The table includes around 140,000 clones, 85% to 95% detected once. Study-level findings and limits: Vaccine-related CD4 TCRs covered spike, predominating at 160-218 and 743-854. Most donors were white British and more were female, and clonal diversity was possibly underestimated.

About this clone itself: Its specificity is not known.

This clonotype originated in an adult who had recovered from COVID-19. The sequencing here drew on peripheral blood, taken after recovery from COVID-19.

The chain's CDR3 is CASSQGGYEKLFF. The CDR3 DNA reads TGTGCCAGCAGCCAAGGGGGGTATGAAAAACTGTTTTTT. The chain combines TRBV3-1 (or the pseudogene TRBV3-2) with TRBJ1-4, with D maybe TRBD1 (5 bases). Germline loops: CDR1 LGHDT, CDR2 YNNKEL (reference sequence). The CDR3 spans 13 residues. Trimming took off 1 base at V and 6 bases at J, with 6 bases between the two ends.